What follows are 8 T cell receptor beta chains derived from one specimen sequenced in a study of T cells after yellow fever vaccination. TCRdb analysed the 5' RACE reads with MiXCR anew, one entry per CDR3 protein. This sample carries tens of thousands of distinct CDR3 sequences, about 6.6% of them seen once, and the ten largest clones take under 45%. Source: CD8+ T cells sorted from PBMCs, taken on the day of the first yellow fever vaccination. These receptors were obtained from a man aged 18-30 years who received the YFV17D yellow fever vaccine.

J is TRBJ2-7 and V is TRBV13; D is uncertain. Germline values: CDR1 PRHDT, CDR2 FYEKMQ (reference sequence). Trimming stripped 5 bases from V and 3 bases from J, with 11 bases between. CDR3 length: 13 amino acids. The CDR3 DNA reads as TGTGCCAGCAGCCGGAAAGATGGCTACGAGCAGTACGTC. Translation gives CASSRKDGYEQYV.

This clonotype was detected a few times. The rearrangement uses TRBV12-3 or TRBV12-4 and TRBJ1-2; 10 positions match TRBD1. CDR3 size: 14 residues. The ends lost 3 bases at V and 8 bases at J; junction bases unmatched: 6. CDR3 amino acids: CASSFDRGRVGYTF. The CDR3 nucleotides read TGTGCCAGCAGTTTCGACAGGGGGCGTGTGGGCTACACCTTC.

This clonotype showed up many times. The V call is TRBV6-4, the J call TRBJ2-1; 12 bases map to TRBD2. The V and J ends lost 6 bases and 3 bases, in that order; junction bases with no gene match: 3. The CDR3 runs 15 residues. CDR1 is MRHNA, CDR2 SNTAGT, per germline. CDR3: CASSPTSGGYNEQFF. The CDR3, as DNA: TGTGCCAGCAGCCCGACTAGCGGGGGCTACAATGAGCAGTTCTTC.

This clonotype was found a few times. This sequence joins TRBV10-2 and TRBJ2-2; D may be TRBD2 (5 bases). The V end was cut by 2 bases, the J end by 0 bases, with 7 bases between. Per the germline V gene, CDR1 is WSHSY and CDR2 is SAAADI. The CDR3 loop spans 15 amino acids. The CDR3 reads CASSEEGANTGELFF. The DNA of the CDR3 is TGCGCCAGCAGTGAGGAGGGCGCGAACACCGGGGAGCTGTTTTTT.

This clonotype was counted only a few times. This chain connects TRBV7-2 to TRBJ2-2, with D possibly TRBD2 on 6 matching bases. CDR3 size: 16 residues. V dropped 5 bases and J dropped 6 bases, with 19 bases sitting between them. The V gene's germline CDR1 is SGHTA and CDR2 FQGNSA. The CDR3 bases are TGTGCCAGCAGCCACCCCGGACTACGGGCCGCCGGGGAGCTGTTTTTT. Its translation: CASSHPGLRAAGELFF.

In its sample, this clonotype was seen many times. This chain uses TRBV10-3 with TRBJ1-3; D gene ambiguous. The CDR3 totals 13 residues. V was trimmed by 7 bases and J by 6 bases, leaving 13 bases between them. Germline CDR1 ENHRY, CDR2 SYGVKD. CDR3 in amino acids: CAIKGRTVNTIYF. The CDR3 bases are TGTGCCATCAAGGGCAGGACCGTAAACACCATATATTTT.

At least ten counts were recorded for this clonotype. The chain employs TRBV6-1 and TRBJ2-7; 8 bases fit TRBD1. V lost 8 bases to trimming and J lost 2 bases; unmatched junction nucleotides: 11. This CDR3 region has 15 residues. Per germline, CDR1 MNHNS and CDR2 SASEGT. Written as DNA, the CDR3 is TGTGCCAGCGCCCCTGTAGGACAGGGCACCTACGAGCAGTACGTC. This translates into CASAPVGQGTYEQYV.

This clonotype was counted only a few times. The gene calls are TRBV29-1 and TRBJ2-1; the match to TRBD2 covers 7 bases. CDR1 SQVTM and CDR2 ANQGSEA come from the germline V gene. Germline trimming cut 7 bases from V and 2 bases from J; bases unmatched to any gene: 5. The CDR3 consists of 13 residues. Here the CDR3 reads CSARGTTYNEQFF. The CDR3, as DNA: TGCAGCGCCCGAGGGACTACCTACAATGAGCAGTTCTTC.